Listed below are T cell receptor beta chains from one sample, sequenced in a study of metastatic and nonmetastatic thyroid tumors. MiXCR reprocessed the PCR reads for TCRdb. The table lists under 25,000 clones, about 23% of them singletons. Sequencing was performed on adjacent normal tissue. These receptors all stem from a female donor with papillary thyroid cancer or a benign thyroid nodule (not recorded which). Some clones in this sample may be carry-over from other donors' samples. The CDR3 runs from the conserved cysteine through the conserved F or W. The D gene is left open where the match is weak. Clone size is given for some rows only: seen once, a few or many times, or a class if the clone is expanded.

>TRBD2|TRBV20-1|TRBJ2-7|NA
TGCAGTGCTGGAGGGACTAGCGGGAAAGGGTACGAGCAGTACTTC
CSAGGTSGKGYEQYF
>NA|TRBV11-1|TRBJ2-7|NA
TGTGCCAGCAGCCTAGGGTTTGGGAAGAGATACTACGAGCAGTACTTC
CASSLGFGKRYYEQYF
>NA|TRBV2|TRBJ2-1|few
TGTGCCAGCAGTGAAACTCGCGGGATTTACGATGAGCAGTTCTTC
CASSETRGIYDEQFF
>NA|TRBV7-9|TRBJ1-6|few
TGTGCCAGCAGCTTACTGGATTCACCCCTCCACTTT
CASSLLDSPLHF
>NA|TRBV24-1|TRBJ1-3|NA
TGTGCCACCAGTGAGTCAGTAGGACGGGCGAAAAACACCATATATTTT
CATSESVGRAKNTIYF
>NA|TRBV6-2/TRBV6-3|TRBJ2-3|few
TGTGCCAGCGCGCCCGGGACATCTAGCACAGATACGCAGTATTTT
CASAPGTSSTDTQYF
>NA|TRBV7-3|TRBJ2-7|NA
TGTGCCAGCAGCCAAGGAGGGCAGGGCCACGAGCAGTACTTC
CASSQGGQGHEQYF
>NA|TRBV11-3|TRBJ2-7|NA
TGTGCCAGCAGCTTAAGCCTAGCTGGCGAGCAGTACTTC
CASSLSLAGEQYF
>NA|TRBV19|TRBJ1-5|few
TGTGCCAGTAGACATGACAGGAACGCTCATCAGCCCCAGCATTTT
CASRHDRNAHQPQHF
>NA|TRBV27|TRBJ1-2|NA
TGTGCCAGCAGTTTATCGACCAATATGGGGGGATTTAACTATGGCTACACCTTC
CASSLSTNMGGFNYGYTF
>TRBD1|TRBV11-2|TRBJ2-7|NA
TGTGCCAGCAGCGCCAGACAGGGGAATGACTACGAGCAGTACTTC
CASSARQGNDYEQYF
>TRBD1|TRBV28|TRBJ2-7|NA
TGTGCCAGCAGTTACAGGGGGCGGGGGTCCTACGAGCAGTACTTC
CASSYRGRGSYEQYF
>TRBD2|TRBV6-1|TRBJ2-7|few
TGTGCCAGCAGTCTTTTTTCGATAGCGGGGGAGTTCTACGAGCAGTACTTC
CASSLFSIAGEFYEQYF
>NA|TRBV20-1|TRBJ2-7|NA
TGCAGTGCTAGGGGGGAGGGGGCTTACGAGCAGTACTTC
CSARGEGAYEQYF
>NA|TRBV7-2|TRBJ2-7|NA
TGTGCCAGCAGCCCCGGGGGGCGCGAGCAGTACTTC
CASSPGGREQYF
>NA|TRBV7-2|TRBJ2-1|few
TGTGCCAGCAGCTTAGCGGGGTATGAGCAGTTCTTC
CASSLAGYEQFF
>NA|TRBV10-2|TRBJ2-7|few
TGCGCCAGCAGTGAACACTACAGCGGGCAAAGAACCTACGAGCAGTACTTC
CASSEHYSGQRTYEQYF
>NA|TRBV5-1|TRBJ2-2|NA
TGCGCCAGCAGCCCTGAAATTATTTACGCCGGGGAGCTGTTTTTT
CASSPEIIYAGELFF
>TRBD2|TRBV5-4|TRBJ2-1|NA
TGTGCCAGCCAGCTAGCGGGAGGCAATGAGCAGTTCTTC
CASQLAGGNEQFF
>NA|TRBV6-2/TRBV6-3|TRBJ1-5|large
TGTGCCAGCAGTCCGTGGAGAGGCCAGCCCCAGCATTTT
CASSPWRGQPQHF
>NA|TRBV20-1|TRBJ1-3|NA
TGCAGTGCGAGAGGACTCCCGAGCTCTGGAAACACCATATATTTT
CSARGLPSSGNTIYF
>NA|TRBV11-2|TRBJ2-3|few
TGTGCCAGCAGCTTATTCCCGTCTGCTACAGATACGCAGTATTTT
CASSLFPSATDTQYF